This T cell receptor beta chain emerged from a study of blood T cell repertoires in COVID-19. For the study at large: The samples span acute and convalescent COVID-19 from the United States, Italy and Spain. Sources were T cells, B-cell-depleted T cells, or PBMCs; the material itself was cDNA or gDNA.

Authors' analysis steps: Amplification from reference gene primers served as the basis for estimated nucleated cell counts. Repertoires were generated with immunoSEQ multiplex PCR, while TCRdb's copy carries only in-frame clones and drops some. V, J and clone size derive from that table, while D and trimming were established from the DNA sequence. In the table there are just under 70,000 clones, 75% to 90% of which are singletons. V lost 8 bases, J lost 3 bases, and 13 bases lay in between. This CDR3 has 13 residues. The sequencing input was peripheral blood. This chain links TRBV12-3 or TRBV12-4 with TRBJ1-2, with a tentative D call TRBD1 (5 bases). The receptor comes from a man between 25 and 39 years old with acute or convalescent COVID-19. CDR3 amino acids: CASSWGGDYGYTF. For the CDR3, the DNA is TGTGCCAGCTCATGGGGGGGAGACTATGGCTACACCTTC.